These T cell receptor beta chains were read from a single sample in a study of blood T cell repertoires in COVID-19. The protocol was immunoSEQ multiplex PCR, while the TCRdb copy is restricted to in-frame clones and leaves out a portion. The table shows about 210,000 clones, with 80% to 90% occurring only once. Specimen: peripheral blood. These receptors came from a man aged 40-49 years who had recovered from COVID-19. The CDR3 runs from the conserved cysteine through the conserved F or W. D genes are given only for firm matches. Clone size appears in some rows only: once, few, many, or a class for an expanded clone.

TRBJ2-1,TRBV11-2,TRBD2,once,CASSPRTSGGGGSYNEQFF,TGTGCCAGCAGCCCGCGGACTAGCGGGGGGGGAGGCTCCTACAATGAGCAGTTCTTC
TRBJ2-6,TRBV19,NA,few,CASSESDRLYSGANVLTF,TGTGCCAGTAGTGAATCTGACAGGCTATACTCTGGGGCCAACGTCCTGACTTTC
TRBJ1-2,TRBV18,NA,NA,CASSPSGINYGYTF,TGTGCCAGCTCACCGTCAGGGATCAACTATGGCTACACCTTC
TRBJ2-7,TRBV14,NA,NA,CASSQFFRDEQYF,TGTGCCAGCAGCCAATTCTTCCGGGACGAGCAGTACTTC
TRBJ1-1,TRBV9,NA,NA,CASSVDAGGDTEAFF,TGTGCCAGCAGCGTAGATGCAGGAGGGGACACTGAAGCTTTCTTT
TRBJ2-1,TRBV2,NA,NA,CASSGDRGYNEQFF,TGTGCCAGCAGTGGAGATAGGGGATACAATGAGCAGTTCTTC
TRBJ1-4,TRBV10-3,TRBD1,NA,CASGTGAGTNEKLFF,TGTGCCAGCGGGACAGGGGCGGGTACTAATGAAAAACTGTTTTTT
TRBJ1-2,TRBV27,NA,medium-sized,CASGFLNTGRGIDGYTF,TGTGCCAGCGGCTTCTTAAACACGGGCAGGGGAATCGATGGCTACACCTTC
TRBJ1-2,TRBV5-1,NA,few,CASSSTRGGRIGYTF,TGCGCCAGCAGCTCAACCCGGGGGGGCAGAATAGGCTACACCTTC
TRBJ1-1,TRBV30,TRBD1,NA,CAWSGTGNTEAFF,TGTGCCTGGAGTGGGACAGGGAACACTGAAGCTTTCTTT